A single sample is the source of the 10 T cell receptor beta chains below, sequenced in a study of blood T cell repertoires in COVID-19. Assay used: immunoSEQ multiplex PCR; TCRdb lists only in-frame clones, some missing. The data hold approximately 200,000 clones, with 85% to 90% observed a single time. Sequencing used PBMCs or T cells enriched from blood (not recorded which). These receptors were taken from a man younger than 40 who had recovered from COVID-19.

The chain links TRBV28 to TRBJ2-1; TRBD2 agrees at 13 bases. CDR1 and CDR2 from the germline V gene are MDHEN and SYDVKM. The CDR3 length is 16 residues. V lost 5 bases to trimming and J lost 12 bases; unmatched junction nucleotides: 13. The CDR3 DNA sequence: TGTGCCAGCAGTACCAATTGGGGACTAGCGGGATCTGGGCAGTTCTTC. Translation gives CASSTNWGLAGSGQFF.

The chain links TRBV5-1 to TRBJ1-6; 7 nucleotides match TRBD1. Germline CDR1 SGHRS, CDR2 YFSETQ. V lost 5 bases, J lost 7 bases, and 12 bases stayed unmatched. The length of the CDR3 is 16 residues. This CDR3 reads CASRHDETGLNSPLHF. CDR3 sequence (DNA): TGCGCCAGCAGACACGACGAGACAGGGTTAAATTCACCCCTCCACTTT.

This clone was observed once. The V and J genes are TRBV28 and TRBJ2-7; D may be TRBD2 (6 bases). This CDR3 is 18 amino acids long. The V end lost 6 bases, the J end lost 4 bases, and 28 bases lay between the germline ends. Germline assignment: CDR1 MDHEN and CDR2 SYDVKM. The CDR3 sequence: CASSKALAGSWGLYEQYF. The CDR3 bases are TGTGCCAGCAGCAAGGCACTAGCAGGGTCCTGGGGCCTATACGAGCAGTACTTC.

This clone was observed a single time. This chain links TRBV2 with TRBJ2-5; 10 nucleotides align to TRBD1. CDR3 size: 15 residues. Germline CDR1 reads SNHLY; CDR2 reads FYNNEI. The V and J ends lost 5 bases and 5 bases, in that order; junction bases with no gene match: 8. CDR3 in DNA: TGTGCCAGCAGTTGGCGGACAGGGGGAGGTGAGACCCAGTACTTC. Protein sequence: CASSWRTGGGETQYF.

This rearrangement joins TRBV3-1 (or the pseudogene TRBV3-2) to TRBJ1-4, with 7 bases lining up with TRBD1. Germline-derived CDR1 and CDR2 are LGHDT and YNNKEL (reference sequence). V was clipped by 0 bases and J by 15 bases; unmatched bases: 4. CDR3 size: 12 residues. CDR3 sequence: CASSQDDRVLFF. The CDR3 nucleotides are TGTGCCAGCAGCCAAGATGACAGGGTTTTGTTTTTT.

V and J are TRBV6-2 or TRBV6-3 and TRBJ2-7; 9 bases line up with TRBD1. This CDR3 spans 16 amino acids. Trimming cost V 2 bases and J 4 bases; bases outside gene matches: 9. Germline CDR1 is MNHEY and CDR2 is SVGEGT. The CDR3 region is CASSYDPGQGRYEQYF. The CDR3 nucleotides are TGTGCCAGCAGTTACGACCCGGGACAGGGCAGGTACGAGCAGTACTTC.

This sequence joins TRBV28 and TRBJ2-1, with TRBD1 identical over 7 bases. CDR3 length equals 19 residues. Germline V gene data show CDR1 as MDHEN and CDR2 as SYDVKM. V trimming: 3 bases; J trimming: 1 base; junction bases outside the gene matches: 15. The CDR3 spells CASSLDLSSDRVSYNEQFF. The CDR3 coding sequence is TGTGCCAGCAGTTTGGACCTGAGTTCCGACAGGGTATCCTACAATGAGCAGTTCTTC.

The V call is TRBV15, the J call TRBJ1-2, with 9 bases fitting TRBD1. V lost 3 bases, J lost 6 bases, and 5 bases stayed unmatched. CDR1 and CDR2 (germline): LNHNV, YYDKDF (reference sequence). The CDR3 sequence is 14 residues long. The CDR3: CATSREDRGHGYTF. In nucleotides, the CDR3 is TGTGCCACCAGCAGGGAGGACAGGGGCCATGGCTACACCTTC.

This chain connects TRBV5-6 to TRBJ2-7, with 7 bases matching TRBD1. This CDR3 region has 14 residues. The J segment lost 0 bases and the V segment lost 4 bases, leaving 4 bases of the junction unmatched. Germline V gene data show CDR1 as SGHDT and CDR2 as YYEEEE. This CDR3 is CASSAYRGSYEQYF. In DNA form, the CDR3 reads TGTGCCAGCAGCGCTTACAGGGGCTCCTACGAGCAGTACTTC. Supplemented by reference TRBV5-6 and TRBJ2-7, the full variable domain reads DAGVTQSPTHLIKTRGQQVTLRCSPKSGHDTVSWYQQALGQGPQFIFQYYEEEERQRGNFPDRFSGHQFPNYSSELNVNALLLGDSALYLCASSAYRGSYEQYFGPGTRLTVT.

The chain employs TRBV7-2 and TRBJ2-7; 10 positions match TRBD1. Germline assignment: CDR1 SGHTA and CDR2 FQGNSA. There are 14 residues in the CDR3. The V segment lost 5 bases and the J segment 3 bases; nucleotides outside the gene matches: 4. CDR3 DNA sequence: TGTGCCAGCAGCAACCGGGACAGGGGCTACGAGCAGTACTTC. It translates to CASSNRDRGYEQYF.